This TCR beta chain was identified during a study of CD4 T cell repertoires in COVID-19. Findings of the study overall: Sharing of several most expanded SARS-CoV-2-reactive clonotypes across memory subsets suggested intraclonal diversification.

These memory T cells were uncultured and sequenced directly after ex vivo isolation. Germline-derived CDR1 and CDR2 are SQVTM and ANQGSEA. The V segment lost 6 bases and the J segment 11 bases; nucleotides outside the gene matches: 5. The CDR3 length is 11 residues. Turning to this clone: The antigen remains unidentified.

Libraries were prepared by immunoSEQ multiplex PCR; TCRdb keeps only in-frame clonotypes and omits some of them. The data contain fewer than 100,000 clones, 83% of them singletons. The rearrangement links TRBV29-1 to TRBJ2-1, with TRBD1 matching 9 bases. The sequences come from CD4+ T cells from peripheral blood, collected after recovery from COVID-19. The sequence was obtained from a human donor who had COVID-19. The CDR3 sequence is CSVATGGKQFF. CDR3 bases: TGCAGCGTGGCGACAGGGGGTAAGCAGTTCTTC.